The 23 T cell receptor beta chains reported below all come from one sample, sequenced in a study of blood T cell repertoires in COVID-19. Profiled with immunoSEQ multiplex PCR; TCRdb holds only in-frame clones, not every one. The sample records 200,000 to 250,000 clones, about nine tenths being singletons. The specimen sequenced was PBMCs or T cells enriched from blood (not recorded which). The receptors stem from a woman aged 40 to 50 with acute COVID-19.

CDR3 sequence reads: CATSRDQGHPNYGYTF. DNA for the CDR3: TGTGCCACCAGCAGAGATCAGGGCCATCCTAACTATGGCTACACCTTC. The chain links TRBV15 to TRBJ1-2; perhaps TRBD1 as D (5 bases). CDR1 is LNHNV, CDR2 YYDKDF, per germline (reference sequence). This CDR3 has 16 residues. Deletions cut 0 bases from V and 0 bases from J, with 11 bases between.

The chain has TRBV5-6 and TRBJ1-6; D is undetermined. V was shortened by 0 bases and J by 7 bases, with 11 bases between the two germline ends. The CDR3 is 15 residues long. The germline V gene has CDR1 SGHDT and CDR2 YYEEEE. CDR3 DNA: TGTGCCAGCAGCTTGGGGACGGGGAAAAATTCACCCCTCCACTTT. This sequence encodes CASSLGTGKNSPLHF.

In its sample, this clone was seen a few times. This chain joins TRBV5-4 and TRBJ1-1, with TRBD1 identical over 9 bases. The V and J ends lost 4 bases and 1 base, in that order; junction bases with no gene match: 11. The CDR3 has 17 residues. Germline V gene data show CDR1 as SGHNT and CDR2 as YYREEE (reference sequence). The CDR3 bases are TGTGCCAGCAGCAAGGGACAGGGAGGAGCGGGGAACACTGAAGCTTTCTTT. Its translation: CASSKGQGGAGNTEAFF.

The rearrangement links TRBV5-1 to TRBJ2-7; TRBD2 agrees at 9 bases. The germline V gene has CDR1 SGHRS and CDR2 YFSETQ. With 0 bases clipped from V and 4 bases from J, the junction kept 11 bases outside the gene matches. The CDR3 extends over 17 amino acids. The CDR3 protein is CASSLGLVVSGGYEQYF. The CDR3 coding sequence is TGCGCCAGCAGCTTGGGACTGGTTGTCAGCGGGGGGTACGAGCAGTACTTC.

The chain couples TRBV7-9 to TRBJ1-2; D is perhaps TRBD1 (6 bases). This CDR3 comprises 13 residues. Trimming left V 1 base short and J 5 bases short, with 8 bases between. CDR1 and CDR2 from the germline V gene are SEHNR and FQNEAQ (reference sequence). The CDR3 sequence is CASSLDTGYGYTF. Here the CDR3 DNA reads TGTGCCAGCAGCTTAGACACAGGGTATGGCTACACCTTC.

The gene calls are TRBV5-4 and TRBJ1-4; 8 bases align to TRBD1. The germline V gene has CDR1 SGHNT and CDR2 YYREEE (reference sequence). V lost 1 base and J lost 4; bases outside the gene matches: 3. CDR3 length: 15 amino acids. The CDR3 loop is CASSLPDRDNEKLFF. In DNA, the CDR3 is TGTGCCAGCAGCTTGCCGGACAGGGATAATGAAAAACTGTTTTTT.

This chain connects TRBV5-1 to TRBJ1-2, with D possibly TRBD1 on 6 matching bases. The V end lost 4 bases, the J end lost 7 bases, and 11 bases lay between the germline ends. This CDR3 is 12 amino acids long. Germline V gene lookup returns CDR1 SGHRS and CDR2 YFSETQ. DNA of the CDR3: TGCGCCAGCAGCGCTACAGGGTCTGGCTACACCTTC. This sequence encodes CASSATGSGYTF.

This chain joins TRBV4-3 and TRBJ1-1; 7 nucleotides align to TRBD1. Germline V lookup: CDR1 LGHNA, CDR2 YSLEER. CDR3 length: 15 residues. The junction had 5 bases not matched to a gene; V was cut back by 0 bases and J by 4 bases. DNA for the CDR3: TGCGCCAGCAGCCAAGATCAATACAGGGGCACTGAAGCTTTCTTT. Its translation is CASSQDQYRGTEAFF.

This chain joins TRBV6-1 and TRBJ1-5; D gene unclear. Looked up from germline, CDR1 is MNHNS and CDR2 is SASEGT. The germline V and J ends were trimmed by 0 bases and 5 bases, with 11 bases remaining between them. There are 15 residues in the CDR3. CDR3 DNA: TGTGCCAGCAGTGAAGCGGCGGTATTGTATCAGCCCCAGCATTTT. As protein: CASSEAAVLYQPQHF.

The rearrangement joins TRBV14 to TRBJ1-2, with D possibly matching TRBD1 (6 bases). Germline CDR1 reads SGHDN; CDR2 reads FVKESK. This CDR3 comprises 15 residues. The V end was cut by 3 bases, the J end by 5 bases, with 16 bases between. The CDR3 loop reads CASSQERTVFYGYTF. For the CDR3, the DNA is TGTGCCAGCAGCCAGGAAAGGACAGTTTTTTATGGCTACACCTTC.

The chain employs TRBV24-1 and TRBJ2-2; D not resolved. Germline V gene sequence: CDR1 KGHDR, CDR2 SFDVKD. V was clipped by 5 bases and J by 4 bases, with 10 bases between them. The CDR3 totals 14 residues. This CDR3 is CATSVLSSTGELFF. The CDR3 nucleotides are TGTGCCACCAGTGTACTATCTTCCACCGGGGAGCTGTTTTTT.

CDR3 loop: CASSSGETGILRAFF. For the CDR3, the DNA is TGTGCCAGCAGCTCCGGCGAGACAGGGATACTGCGGGCTTTCTTT. J is TRBJ1-1 and V is TRBV13; 7 nucleotides align to TRBD1. V lost 4 bases to trimming and J lost 11 bases; unmatched junction nucleotides: 16. The CDR3 is 15 residues long. The germline V gene encodes CDR1 PRHDT and CDR2 FYEKMQ (reference sequence).

The chain is built from TRBV5-1 and TRBJ2-7; D is perhaps TRBD1 (6 bases). The V gene lost 3 bases and the J gene lost 4 bases, with 17 bases spanning the gap. The germline V gene encodes CDR1 SGHRS and CDR2 YFSETQ. The CDR3 loop spans 15 amino acids. CDR3 DNA: TGCGCCAGCAGCTCCCTTACAGGGCTGGGGTACGAGCAGTACTTC. This translates into CASSSLTGLGYEQYF. The variable domain in full, with the rest retrieved from reference TRBV5-1 and TRBJ2-7, is KAGVTQTPRYLIKTRGQQVTLSCSPISGHRSVSWYQQTPGQGLQFLFEYFSETQRNKGNFPGRFSGRQFSNSRSEMNVSTLELGDSALYLCASSSLTGLGYEQYFGPGTRLTVT.

The table lists this clone with a few counts. The V call is TRBV5-1, the J call TRBJ2-2, with D maybe TRBD1 (6 bases). Germline CDR1 and CDR2: SGHRS and YFSETQ. Trimming pared 1 base from V and 3 bases from J, leaving 19 bases between. The CDR3 loop spans 18 amino acids. DNA for the CDR3: TGCGCCAGCAGCTTGTATCTCCCAGGGGTTTCTTACACCGGGGAGCTGTTTTTT. Protein: CASSLYLPGVSYTGELFF.

This rearrangement joins TRBV6-5 to TRBJ1-4, with 7 bases that match TRBD1. Trimming removed 4 bases from V and 3 bases from J; junction bases left unmatched: 8. The CDR3 runs to 16 residues. The germline gives CDR1 MNHEY, CDR2 SVGAGI. The CDR3 sequence: CASSLKQGWANEKLFF. The CDR3 DNA follows: TGTGCCAGCAGTTTAAAACAGGGGTGGGCTAATGAAAAACTGTTTTTT.

The chain recombines TRBV7-2 with TRBJ1-5, with TRBD1 identical over 10 bases. The CDR3 runs to 16 residues. With V trimmed by 4 bases and J by 2 bases, 5 bases remained unmatched. CDR1 and CDR2 (germline): SGHTA, FQGNSA. The CDR3 coding sequence is TGTGCCAGCAGCTCTTCCGGGACAGGGGGCAATCAGCCCCAGCATTTT. Its protein is CASSSSGTGGNQPQHF.

The chain links TRBV29-1 to TRBJ1-3; 8 nucleotides align to TRBD1. This CDR3 contains 11 residues. Germline V gene data show CDR1 as SQVTM and CDR2 as ANQGSEA. The junction had 5 bases not matched to a gene; V was cut back by 8 bases and J by 8 bases. The CDR3 DNA sequence: TGCAGCTTCAAACAGGGGGACACCATATATTTT. Protein sequence: CSFKQGDTIYF.

The rearrangement joins TRBV7-9 to TRBJ1-2, with a possible D match to TRBD1 (6 bases). Germline V CDR1 and CDR2: SEHNR, FQNEAQ (reference sequence). The length of the CDR3 is 14 residues. V was trimmed by 0 bases and J by 8 bases, leaving 13 bases between them. The CDR3 loop is CASSLAPGVDGYTF. In nucleotides, the CDR3 is TGTGCCAGCAGCTTAGCGCCAGGGGTTGACGGCTACACCTTC.

The chain combines TRBV19 with TRBJ1-1; D may be TRBD1 (5 bases). V was trimmed by 3 bases and J by 1 base, leaving 9 bases between them. The CDR3 covers 14 residues. CDR1 is LNHDA, CDR2 SQIVND, per germline (reference sequence). The chain's CDR3 is CASSIGRENTEAFF. CDR3 bases: TGTGCCAGTAGTATCGGCAGGGAGAACACTGAAGCTTTCTTT. Full variable domain (rest looked up from reference TRBV19 and TRBJ1-1): DGGITQSPKYLFRKEGQNVTLSCEQNLNHDAMYWYRQDPGQGLRLIYYSQIVNDFQKGDIAEGYSVSREKKESFPLTVTSAQKNPTAFYLCASSIGRENTEAFFGQGTRLTVV.

V usage is TRBV6-1 and J usage is TRBJ2-3; tentatively, D is TRBD2 (6 bases). V lost 1 base and J lost 8, with 13 bases in between. CDR1 is MNHNS, CDR2 SASEGT, per germline. The CDR3 extends over 14 amino acids. In DNA, the CDR3 is TGTGCCAGCAGTGAAGTGGGTCGGGGAGGTACGCAGTATTTT. Translation: CASSEVGRGGTQYF.

J is TRBJ1-2 and V is TRBV9; D perhaps matches TRBD1 (5 bases). The CDR3 extends over 15 amino acids. V shed 4 bases and J shed 0 bases, with 13 bases lying between them. Germline V CDR1 and CDR2: SGDLS, YYNGEE. CDR3 in DNA: TGTGCCAGCAGCCCGGGGGGGTTTCCTAACTATGGCTACACCTTC. Its protein is CASSPGGFPNYGYTF.

The chain is built from TRBV6-2 or TRBV6-3 and TRBJ2-7; D possibly corresponds to TRBD2 (5 bases). Trimming cost V 0 bases and J 2 bases, with 8 bases left between them. CDR3 length: 14 amino acids. The germline V gene has CDR1 MNHEY and CDR2 SVGEGT. CDR3 region: CASSYSGRTYEQYF. CDR3 DNA sequence: TGTGCCAGCAGTTACTCGGGGAGAACCTACGAGCAGTACTTC.

The chain employs TRBV18 and TRBJ1-2; 8 bases agree with TRBD1. There are 14 residues in the CDR3. The trim removed 3 bases at V and 8 bases at J, leaving 8 bases unmatched. Germline CDR1 KGHSH, CDR2 LQKENI. CDR3 DNA: TGTGCCAGCTCACCCGAGACAGGGGTAAGAGGCTACACCTTC. Its translation is CASSPETGVRGYTF.